These T cell receptor beta chains were read from a single sample in a study of beta chain features in type 1 diabetes. Produced via immunoSEQ multiplex PCR; TCRdb's table is partial and in-frame only. The top ten clones hold around 2.5% of a sample with more than 95,000 clones, around a sixth of them seen once. The sequenced material came from central memory CD4+ T cells from blood. These receptors were taken from a man aged 18 to 35 with type 1 diabetes. Both conserved end residues are part of each CDR3. The D gene is left open where the match is weak. Clone size is shown for a subset of rows, as once, few, many or a class of expanded clone.

clone_size j_call v_call d_call cdr3_length cdr3_aa cdr3_nt
few TRBJ2-7 TRBV5-1 - 15 CASSLSLDVSYEQYF TGCGCCAGCAGCTTGAGTTTGGATGTTTCCTACGAGCAGTACTTC
many TRBJ2-5 TRBV19 TRBD2 18 CASSMGLAGGKYQETQYF TGTGCCAGTAGTATGGGACTAGCGGGAGGGAAATACCAAGAGACCCAGTACTTC
few TRBJ2-1 TRBV28 - 14 CASRPDRSYNEQFF TGTGCCAGCAGGCCGGATCGCTCCTACAATGAGCAGTTCTTC
- TRBJ1-1 TRBV2 - 14 CASRPGHMNTEAFF TGTGCCAGCAGACCGGGACACATGAACACTGAAGCTTTCTTT
few TRBJ2-2 TRBV9 - 14 CASSVGQNTGELFF TGTGCCAGCAGCGTAGGGCAGAACACCGGGGAGCTGTTTTTT
many TRBJ2-1 TRBV27 TRBD2 15 CASSLLAGGYNEQFF TGTGCCAGCAGTTTACTAGCGGGGGGCTACAATGAGCAGTTCTTC
few TRBJ1-2 TRBV21-1 - 14 CASSKGGLPWGYTF TGTGCCAGCAGCAAAGGTGGTTTGCCGTGGGGCTACACCTTC
few TRBJ2-6 TRBV30 - 19 CACPPGTLAADSGANVLTF TGTGCCTGCCCCCCGGGGACATTAGCGGCCGACTCTGGGGCCAACGTCCTGACTTTC
- TRBJ1-1 TRBV30 - 12 CAWNSLDTEAFF TGTGCCTGGAACAGTCTAGACACTGAAGCTTTCTTT
- TRBJ2-7 TRBV6-5 - 14 CASSYSAGSYEQYF TGTGCCAGCAGTTACTCGGCCGGCTCCTACGAGCAGTACTTC
- TRBJ2-7 TRBV28 - 12 CASKQGYNEQYF TGTGCCAGCAAGCAGGGGTACAACGAGCAGTACTTC
- TRBJ2-1 TRBV7-2 - 11 CASSLGIEQFF TGTGCCAGCAGCTTAGGAATTGAGCAGTTCTTC
- TRBJ2-5 TRBV30 - 12 CAWNGGGETQYF TGTGCCTGGAACGGAGGAGGGGAGACCCAGTACTTC
many TRBJ2-3 TRBV18 - 16 CASSPATGRRTDTQYF TGTGCCAGCTCACCGGCAACGGGGAGGCGAACAGATACGCAGTATTTT
- TRBJ1-2 TRBV28 TRBD1 20 CASSFPHPWRRDRGDYGYTF TGTGCCAGCAGTTTCCCACACCCCTGGAGACGGGACAGGGGGGACTATGGCTACACCTTC
- TRBJ2-3 TRBV5-1 - 13 CASSLQSQGGTYF TGCGCCAGCAGCTTGCAGAGTCAAGGGGGGACGTATTTT
- TRBJ1-3 TRBV18 - 13 CASSWQGRNTIYF TGTGCCAGCTCATGGCAGGGTCGAAACACCATATATTTT
few TRBJ1-5 TRBV10-3 - 13 CAISGDTNQPQHF TGTGCCATCAGTGGGGACACCAATCAGCCCCAGCATTTT
few TRBJ2-5 TRBV5-1 - 12 CASSLGQETQYF TGCGCCAGCAGCTTGGGTCAAGAGACCCAGTACTTC
few TRBJ2-5 TRBV18 - 14 CASSHLSGQETQYF TGTGCCAGCTCACACTTATCAGGTCAAGAGACCCAGTACTTC
- TRBJ2-7 TRBV7-9 - 13 CASSPSWPYEQYF TGTGCCAGCAGCCCCAGTTGGCCCTACGAGCAGTACTTC
- TRBJ2-7 TRBV7-2 TRBD2 13 CASGTSGTYEQYF TGTGCCAGCGGGACTAGCGGGACCTACGAGCAGTACTTC
- TRBJ1-1 TRBV28 TRBD1 15 CASSPPGTGLPEAFF TGTGCCAGCAGTCCTCCAGGGACAGGGCTCCCCGAAGCTTTCTTT
few TRBJ2-7 TRBV9 TRBD2 15 CASSPNSGPWDEQYF TGTGCCAGCAGCCCAAATAGCGGGCCCTGGGACGAGCAGTACTTC
- TRBJ2-3 TRBV7-9 - 16 CASSLGFAGNTDTQYF TGTGCCAGCAGCTTGGGTTTCGCGGGTAACACAGATACGCAGTATTTT
few TRBJ2-7 TRBV5-6 - 13 CASSSFRGYEQYF TGTGCCAGCAGCTCATTCAGAGGGTACGAGCAGTACTTC
- TRBJ2-6 TRBV5-1 - 16 CASRYDSRSGANVLTF TGCGCCAGCAGGTATGACAGCCGCTCTGGGGCCAACGTCCTGACTTTC
- TRBJ2-7 TRBV7-9 - 12 CASSVIYYEQYF TGTGCCAGCAGCGTAATATACTACGAGCAGTACTTC
few TRBJ2-2 TRBV7-8 - 16 CASSHGIGGNTGELFF TGTGCCAGCAGCCACGGTATCGGGGGGAACACCGGGGAGCTGTTTTTT
- TRBJ2-1 TRBV27 TRBD2 17 CASSFRFTGTTYNEQFF TGTGCCAGCAGTTTCCGATTCACCGGGACTACATACAATGAGCAGTTCTTC
- TRBJ1-5 TRBV28 TRBD1 16 CASSLKERGRNQPQHF TGTGCCAGCAGTTTGAAGGAGAGGGGGCGCAATCAGCCCCAGCATTTT
- TRBJ2-7 TRBV2 - 15 CASSEGPGVQYEQYF TGTGCCAGCAGTGAAGGGCCAGGGGTCCAATACGAGCAGTACTTC
- TRBJ1-5 TRBV2 - 13 CASGDMGNQPQHF TGTGCCAGTGGGGACATGGGCAATCAGCCCCAGCATTTT
- TRBJ1-2 TRBV29-1 - 13 CSALAGARYGYTF TGCAGCGCCCTCGCAGGGGCTCGCTATGGCTACACCTTC
few TRBJ2-1 TRBV28 TRBD1 12 CASSRQGYEQFF TGTGCCAGCAGTCGACAGGGGTATGAGCAGTTCTTC
many TRBJ2-3 TRBV11-2 - 13 CASSFKGSDTQYF TGTGCCAGCAGCTTTAAGGGCTCAGATACGCAGTATTTT
few TRBJ1-5 TRBV11-2 - 14 CASSLRGQTEPQHF TGTGCCAGCAGCTTAAGGGGCCAGACGGAGCCCCAGCATTTT